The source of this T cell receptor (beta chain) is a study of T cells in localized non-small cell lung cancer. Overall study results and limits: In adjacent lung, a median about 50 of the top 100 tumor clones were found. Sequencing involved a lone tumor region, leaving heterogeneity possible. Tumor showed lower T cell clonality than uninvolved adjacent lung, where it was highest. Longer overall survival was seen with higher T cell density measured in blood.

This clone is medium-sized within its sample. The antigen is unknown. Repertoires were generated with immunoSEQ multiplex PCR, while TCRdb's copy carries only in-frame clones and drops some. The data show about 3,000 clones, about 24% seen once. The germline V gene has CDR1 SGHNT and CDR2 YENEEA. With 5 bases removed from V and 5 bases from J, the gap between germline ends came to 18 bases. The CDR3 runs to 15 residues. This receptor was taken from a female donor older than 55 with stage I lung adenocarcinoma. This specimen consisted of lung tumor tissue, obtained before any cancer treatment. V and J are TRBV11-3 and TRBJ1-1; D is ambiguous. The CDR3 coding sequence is TGTGCCAGCAGCCCGACGGACTTCGGCGGGACTGAAGCTTTCTTT. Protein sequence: CASSPTDFGGTEAFF.